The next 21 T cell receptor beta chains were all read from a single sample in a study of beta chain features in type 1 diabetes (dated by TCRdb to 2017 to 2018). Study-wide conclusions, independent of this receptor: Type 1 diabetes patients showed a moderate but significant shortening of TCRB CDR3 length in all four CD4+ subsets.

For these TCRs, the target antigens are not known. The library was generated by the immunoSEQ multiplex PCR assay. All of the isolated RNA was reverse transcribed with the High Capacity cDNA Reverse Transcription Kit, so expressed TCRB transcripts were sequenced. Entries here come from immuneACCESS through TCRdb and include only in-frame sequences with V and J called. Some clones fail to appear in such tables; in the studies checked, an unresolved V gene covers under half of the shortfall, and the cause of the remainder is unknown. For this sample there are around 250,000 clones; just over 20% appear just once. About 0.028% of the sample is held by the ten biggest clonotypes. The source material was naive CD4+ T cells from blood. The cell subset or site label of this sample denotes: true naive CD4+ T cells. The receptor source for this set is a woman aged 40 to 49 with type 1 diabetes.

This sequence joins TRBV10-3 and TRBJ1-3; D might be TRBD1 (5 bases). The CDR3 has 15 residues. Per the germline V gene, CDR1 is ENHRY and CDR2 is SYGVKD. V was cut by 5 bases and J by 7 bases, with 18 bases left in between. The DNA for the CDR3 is TGTGCCATCAGTCGCGGGGCTGTAGTCGGTAACACCATATATTTT. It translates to CAISRGAVVGNTIYF.

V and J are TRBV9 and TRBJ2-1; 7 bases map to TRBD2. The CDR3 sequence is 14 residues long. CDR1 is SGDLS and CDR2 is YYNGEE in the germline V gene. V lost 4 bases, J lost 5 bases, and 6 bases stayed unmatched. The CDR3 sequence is CASSPRDYDNEQFF. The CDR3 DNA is TGTGCCAGCAGCCCGCGGGACTATGACAATGAGCAGTTCTTC.

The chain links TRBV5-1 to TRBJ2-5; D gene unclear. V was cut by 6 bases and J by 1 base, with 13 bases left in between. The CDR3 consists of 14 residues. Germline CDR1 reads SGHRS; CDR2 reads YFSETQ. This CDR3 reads CASNIQSFQETQYF. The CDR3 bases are TGCGCCAGCAATATACAGAGTTTCCAAGAGACCCAGTACTTC.

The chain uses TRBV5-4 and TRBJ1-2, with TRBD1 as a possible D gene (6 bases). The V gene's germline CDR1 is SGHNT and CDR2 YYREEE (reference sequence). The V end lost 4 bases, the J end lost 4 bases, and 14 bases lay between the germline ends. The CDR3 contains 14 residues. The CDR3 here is CASSPDRSIYGYTF. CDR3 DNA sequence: TGTGCCAGCAGCCCCGACAGGTCCATCTATGGCTACACCTTC.

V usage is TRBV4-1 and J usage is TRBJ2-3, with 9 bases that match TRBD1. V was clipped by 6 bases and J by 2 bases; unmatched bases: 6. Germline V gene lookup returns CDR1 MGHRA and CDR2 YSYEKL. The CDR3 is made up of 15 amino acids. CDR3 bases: TGCGCCAGCAGATCAGACAGGGGGTCCACAGATACGCAGTATTTT. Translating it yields CASRSDRGSTDTQYF.

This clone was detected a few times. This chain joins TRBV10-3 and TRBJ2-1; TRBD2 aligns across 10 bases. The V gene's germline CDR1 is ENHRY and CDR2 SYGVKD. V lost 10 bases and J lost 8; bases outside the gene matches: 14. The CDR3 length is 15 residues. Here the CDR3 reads CATLAGGPLGDEQFF. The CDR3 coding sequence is TGTGCCACCTTAGCGGGAGGCCCCCTCGGGGATGAGCAGTTCTTC.

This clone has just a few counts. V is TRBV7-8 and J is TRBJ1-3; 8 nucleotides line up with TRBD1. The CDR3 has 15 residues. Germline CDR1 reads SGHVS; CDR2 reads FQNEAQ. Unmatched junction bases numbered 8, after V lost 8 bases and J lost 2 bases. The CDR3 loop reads CASFRGQGAGNTIYF. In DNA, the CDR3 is TGTGCCAGCTTCCGAGGACAGGGCGCTGGAAACACCATATATTTT.

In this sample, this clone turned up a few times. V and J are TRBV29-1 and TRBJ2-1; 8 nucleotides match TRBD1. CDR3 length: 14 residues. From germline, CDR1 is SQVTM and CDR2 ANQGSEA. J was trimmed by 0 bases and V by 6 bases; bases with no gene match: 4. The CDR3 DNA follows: TGCAGCGTAGACAGGGGTAACTCCTACAATGAGCAGTTCTTC. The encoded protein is CSVDRGNSYNEQFF.

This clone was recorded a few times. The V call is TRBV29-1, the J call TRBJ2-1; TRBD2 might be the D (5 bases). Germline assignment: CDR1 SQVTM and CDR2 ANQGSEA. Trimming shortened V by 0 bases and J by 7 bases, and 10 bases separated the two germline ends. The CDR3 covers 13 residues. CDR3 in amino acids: CSVEELGVNEQFF. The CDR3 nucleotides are TGCAGCGTTGAAGAACTCGGGGTTAATGAGCAGTTCTTC.

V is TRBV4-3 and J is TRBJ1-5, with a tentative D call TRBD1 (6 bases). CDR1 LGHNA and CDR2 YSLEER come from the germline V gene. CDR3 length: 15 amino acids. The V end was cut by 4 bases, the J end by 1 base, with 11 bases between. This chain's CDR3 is CASSPHRASNQPQHF. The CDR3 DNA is TGCGCCAGCAGCCCCCACAGGGCGAGCAATCAGCCCCAGCATTTT.

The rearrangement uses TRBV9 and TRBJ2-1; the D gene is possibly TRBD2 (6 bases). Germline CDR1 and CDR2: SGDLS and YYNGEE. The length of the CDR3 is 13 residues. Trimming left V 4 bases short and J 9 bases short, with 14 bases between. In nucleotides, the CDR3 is TGTGCCAGCAGCCTAGAGAGGGAGGTTGAGCAGTTCTTC. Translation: CASSLEREVEQFF.

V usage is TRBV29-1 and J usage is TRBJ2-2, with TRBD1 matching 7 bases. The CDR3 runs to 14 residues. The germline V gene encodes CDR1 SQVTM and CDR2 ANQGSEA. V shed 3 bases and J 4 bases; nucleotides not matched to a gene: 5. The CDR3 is CSVEGTASTGELFF. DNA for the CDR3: TGCAGCGTTGAGGGGACAGCGAGCACCGGGGAGCTGTTTTTT.

DNA for the CDR3: TGTGCCAGCAGTCAGGACAGGCTTAATCAGCCCCAGCATTTT. Translation: CASSQDRLNQPQHF. V and J are TRBV7-2 and TRBJ1-5; 7 bases align to TRBD1. Germline V gene sequence: CDR1 SGHTA, CDR2 FQGNSA. This CDR3 has 14 residues. V lost 6 bases and J lost 4; bases outside the gene matches: 6.

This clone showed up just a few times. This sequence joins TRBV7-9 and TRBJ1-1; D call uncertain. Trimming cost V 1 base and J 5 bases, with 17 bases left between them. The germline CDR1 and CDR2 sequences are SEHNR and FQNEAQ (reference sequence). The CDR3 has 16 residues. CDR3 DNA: TGTGCCAGCAGCTTAGATGCGGGAAGGGAGAGGACTGAAGCTTTCTTT. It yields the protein CASSLDAGRERTEAFF.

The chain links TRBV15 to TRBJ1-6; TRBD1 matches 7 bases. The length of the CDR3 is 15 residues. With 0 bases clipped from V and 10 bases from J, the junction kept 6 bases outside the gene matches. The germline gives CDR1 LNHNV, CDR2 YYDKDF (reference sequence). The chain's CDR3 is CATSRETGWESPLHF. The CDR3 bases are TGTGCCACCAGCAGAGAGACAGGGTGGGAGTCACCCCTCCACTTT.

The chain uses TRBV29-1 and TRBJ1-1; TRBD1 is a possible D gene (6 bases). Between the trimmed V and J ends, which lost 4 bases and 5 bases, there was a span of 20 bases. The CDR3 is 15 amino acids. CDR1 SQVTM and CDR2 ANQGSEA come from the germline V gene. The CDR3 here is CSVVPPGGGGTEAFF. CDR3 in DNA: TGCAGCGTTGTCCCCCCGGGGGGCGGCGGAACTGAAGCTTTCTTT.

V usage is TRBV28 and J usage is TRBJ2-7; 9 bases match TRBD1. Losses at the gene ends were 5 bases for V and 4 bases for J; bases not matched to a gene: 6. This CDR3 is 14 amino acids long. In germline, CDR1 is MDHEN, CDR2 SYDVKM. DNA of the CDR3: TGTGCCAGCAGTCCGGGACAGGGAAGTTACGAGCAGTACTTC. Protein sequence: CASSPGQGSYEQYF.

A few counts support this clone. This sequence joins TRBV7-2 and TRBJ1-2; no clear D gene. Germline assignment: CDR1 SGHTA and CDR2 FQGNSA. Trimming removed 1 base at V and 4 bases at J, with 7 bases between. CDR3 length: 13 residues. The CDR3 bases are TGTGCCAGCAGCTTAGGGCCCTTCTATGGCTACACCTTC. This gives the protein CASSLGPFYGYTF. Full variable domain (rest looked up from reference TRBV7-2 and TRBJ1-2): GAGVSQSPSNKVTEKGKDVELRCDPISGHTALYWYRQSLGQGLEFLIYFQGNSAPDKSGLPSDRFSAERTGGSVSTLTIQRTQQEDSAVYLCASSLGPFYGYTFGSGTRLTVV.

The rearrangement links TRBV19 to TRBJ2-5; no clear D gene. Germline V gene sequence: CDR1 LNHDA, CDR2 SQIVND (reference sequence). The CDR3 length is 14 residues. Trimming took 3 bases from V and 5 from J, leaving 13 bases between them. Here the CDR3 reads CASSIASSVETQYF. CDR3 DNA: TGTGCCAGTAGTATTGCCTCTTCGGTGGAGACCCAGTACTTC.

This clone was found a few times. CDR3 sequence (DNA): TGTGCCAGCAGCCGAACTATTACAGGGAGGGCTGGGGCCAACGTCCTGACTTTC. This sequence encodes CASSRTITGRAGANVLTF. This sequence joins TRBV4-2 and TRBJ2-6; TRBD2 might be the D (7 bases). The germline V gene encodes CDR1 LGHNA and CDR2 YNFKEQ. The CDR3 totals 18 residues. Trimming took off 4 bases at V and 2 bases at J, with 18 bases between the two ends.

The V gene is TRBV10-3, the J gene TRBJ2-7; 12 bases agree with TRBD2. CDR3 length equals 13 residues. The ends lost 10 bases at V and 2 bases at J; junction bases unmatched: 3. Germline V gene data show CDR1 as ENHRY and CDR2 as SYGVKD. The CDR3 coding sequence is TGTGCCAGCTCTAGCGGGAGGGCCTACGAGCAGTACTTC. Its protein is CASSSGRAYEQYF.